Listed below are T cell receptor beta chains from one sample, sequenced in a study of cytomegalovirus exposure and HLA in healthy donors. Sequenced by immunoSEQ multiplex PCR; TCRdb stores in-frame clones only, minus some. The profile covers more than 150,000 clones, with approximately 80% appearing a single time and around 1.2% taken by the ten largest. Sequenced material: PBMCs. The receptor set was obtained from a girl between 2 and 10 years old in good health and CMV-seropositive. Each CDR3 is given with its conserved first and last residue. D genes are given only for firm matches. For some rows the clone size is stated as once, few or many, or as a class when expanded; others skip it.

TRBD2	.	TRBV9	TRBJ2-3	TGTGCCAGCAGTCTACTAGCGGGAGGGGTAGATACGCAGTATTTT	CASSLLAGGVDTQYF
TRBD2	.	TRBV12-5	TRBJ2-7	TGTGCTAGTGTTCCTAGCGGGAGTCACTCCTACGAGCAGTACTTC	CASVPSGSHSYEQYF
TRBD2	.	TRBV6-5	TRBJ2-2	TGTGCCAGCAGTTACTCGAGAGCGGGGGGCTCCGGGGAGCTGTTTTTT	CASSYSRAGGSGELFF
.	.	TRBV1	TRBJ1-2	TGCACCAGCAGCCAAGATCAGGGAGGACTAGGATATGAAGGCTACACCTTC	CTSSQDQGGLGYEGYTF
TRBD2	.	TRBV10-2	TRBJ2-1	TGCGCCAGCAGTGGACCCGGGGGGGGGAATGAGCAGTTCTTC	CASSGPGGGNEQFF
.	.	TRBV2	TRBJ2-7	TGTGCCAGCCGAACAGGCACCTACGAGCAGTACTTC	CASRTGTYEQYF
TRBD1	.	TRBV29-1	TRBJ1-4	TGCAGCGTTTCGGTTGGACAGGGCGAAAAACTGTTTTTT	CSVSVGQGEKLFF
.	few	TRBV10-3	TRBJ1-1	TGTGCCACGGAAGTGGGCATGAACACTGAAGCTTTCTTT	CATEVGMNTEAFF
.	.	TRBV4-1	TRBJ2-7	TGCGCCAGCAGCCGAGACTACCCTAAATACGGCGAGCAGTACTTC	CASSRDYPKYGEQYF
TRBD2	.	TRBV19	TRBJ2-7	TGTGCCAGTAGTATCCGGGAGGCCCCCCCCTACGAGCAGTACTTC	CASSIREAPPYEQYF
.	.	TRBV6-1	TRBJ1-5	TGTGCCAGCAGTGATTGGGCTCAGCCCCAGCATTTT	CASSDWAQPQHF
.	.	TRBV6-1	TRBJ1-1	TGTGCCAGCACTTACAGGGCCGACACTGAAGCTTTCTTT	CASTYRADTEAFF
TRBD1	.	TRBV19	TRBJ2-1	TGTGCCAGTAGTATAGCCGGGACAGGGGCGATTGAGCAGTTCTTC	CASSIAGTGAIEQFF
.	.	TRBV19	TRBJ1-5	TGTGCCAGTAGTGCGTCCCACTCATACAATCAGCCCCAGCATTTT	CASSASHSYNQPQHF
TRBD2	once	TRBV5-1	TRBJ2-3	TGCGCCAGCAGGGGACTAGCGGGTAGCACAGATACGCAGTATTTT	CASRGLAGSTDTQYF
.	.	TRBV6-5	TRBJ2-1	TGTGCCAGCAGTTTCGGAGAGTACAATGAGCAGTTCTTC	CASSFGEYNEQFF
.	.	TRBV10-3	TRBJ2-1	TGTGCCATCAGTGGAGGGGGCTCCTACAATGAGCAGTTCTTC	CAISGGGSYNEQFF
.	.	TRBV7-8	TRBJ1-2	TGTGCCAGCAGCCCTACTAACTATGGCTACACCTTC	CASSPTNYGYTF
.	.	TRBV9	TRBJ1-2	TGTGCCAGCAGCGTAGAAAGGGAGGGAATCTATGGCTACACCTTC	CASSVEREGIYGYTF
.	.	TRBV30	TRBJ1-1	TGTGCCTGGAGTTTGGGAGGCAGTAGCGTTTTCTTT	CAWSLGGSSVFF
.	.	TRBV10-3	TRBJ1-1	TGTGCCATCAGTGAAGGGGGGGGCGTTAAGGGCACTGAAGCTTTCTTT	CAISEGGGVKGTEAFF
TRBD1	.	TRBV18	TRBJ2-1	TGTGCCAGCTCACCCCCGACGGGACAGGGAATGGATGAGCAGTTCTTC	CASSPPTGQGMDEQFF
TRBD2	.	TRBV7-2	TRBJ2-7	TGTGCCAGCAGCTTAGAAAGAGGACTAGCGGGAGACTCCTACGAGCAGTACTTC	CASSLERGLAGDSYEQYF
.	.	TRBV7-9	TRBJ1-1	TGTTCCAGCAGCTCATCGGTACTTGAAGCTTTCTTT	CSSSSSVLEAFF
.	once	TRBV11-3	TRBJ2-7	TGTGCCAGCAGCTTAGTGTCGGACAGTTCCTACGAGCAGTACTTC	CASSLVSDSSYEQYF
TRBD1	.	TRBV6-1	TRBJ2-7	TGTGCCAGCAGCCTGGGACAGAGCTACGAGCAGTACTTC	CASSLGQSYEQYF
.	few	TRBV28	TRBJ1-1	TGTGCCAGCAGTTGGATGAGGGATACTGAAGCTTTCTTT	CASSWMRDTEAFF
.	.	TRBV7-8	TRBJ2-7	TGTGCCAGCAGCTTACCCGGGGAGCAGTACTTC	CASSLPGEQYF
TRBD1	.	TRBV5-4	TRBJ2-7	TGTGCCAGCAGCTTTCTCCTGGGGGGACAGGGGGTCTACGAGCAGTACTTC	CASSFLLGGQGVYEQYF
TRBD2	.	TRBV2	TRBJ2-7	TGTGCCAGCTCCGGGACTACGTCCTACGAGCAGTACTTC	CASSGTTSYEQYF
.	.	TRBV4-1	TRBJ1-2	TGCGCCAGCAGCCAAGCGTCCAGGTCGGTCGCCGGCTACACCTTC	CASSQASRSVAGYTF
.	.	TRBV5-6	TRBJ2-2	TGTGCCAGCAGCTTATTTACATGGACCGGGGAGCTGTTTTTT	CASSLFTWTGELFF
TRBD2	.	TRBV4-2	TRBJ2-2	TGTGCCAGCAGCCAAAGGGGGGGCGGGGGGTACACCGGGGAGCTGTTTTTT	CASSQRGGGGYTGELFF
.	.	TRBV10-3	TRBJ2-7	TGTGCCATCAGTGGGGGACTCCCCTCCGAGCAGTACTTC	CAISGGLPSEQYF
.	.	TRBV30	TRBJ1-6	TGTGCCTGTTCGGGTCTGGGGAGTTTGGATTCACCCCTCCACTTT	CACSGLGSLDSPLHF
.	.	TRBV4-2	TRBJ2-2	TGTGCCAGCAGCCAAGAGGCTAGATCCACCGGGGAGCTGTTTTTT	CASSQEARSTGELFF
TRBD2	.	TRBV18	TRBJ2-7	TGTGCCAGCTCACTAACGGGACTAGCGGGAGACTACGAGCAGTACTTC	CASSLTGLAGDYEQYF
.	.	TRBV11-2	TRBJ2-1	TGTGCCAGCAGCCCCGACCGACAGTACAATGAGCAGTTCTTC	CASSPDRQYNEQFF
.	.	TRBV2	TRBJ1-2	TGTGCCAGCAGCGACCATGACAGGTCGGGAAACTATGGCTACACCTTC	CASSDHDRSGNYGYTF
.	.	TRBV28	TRBJ1-2	TGTGCCAGCAGTTTTGCAGGCATCTATGGCTACACCTTC	CASSFAGIYGYTF
TRBD1	.	TRBV11-2	TRBJ2-2	TGTGCCAGCAGCTTTCAGGGGGCTGGGACCGGGGAGCTGTTTTTT	CASSFQGAGTGELFF